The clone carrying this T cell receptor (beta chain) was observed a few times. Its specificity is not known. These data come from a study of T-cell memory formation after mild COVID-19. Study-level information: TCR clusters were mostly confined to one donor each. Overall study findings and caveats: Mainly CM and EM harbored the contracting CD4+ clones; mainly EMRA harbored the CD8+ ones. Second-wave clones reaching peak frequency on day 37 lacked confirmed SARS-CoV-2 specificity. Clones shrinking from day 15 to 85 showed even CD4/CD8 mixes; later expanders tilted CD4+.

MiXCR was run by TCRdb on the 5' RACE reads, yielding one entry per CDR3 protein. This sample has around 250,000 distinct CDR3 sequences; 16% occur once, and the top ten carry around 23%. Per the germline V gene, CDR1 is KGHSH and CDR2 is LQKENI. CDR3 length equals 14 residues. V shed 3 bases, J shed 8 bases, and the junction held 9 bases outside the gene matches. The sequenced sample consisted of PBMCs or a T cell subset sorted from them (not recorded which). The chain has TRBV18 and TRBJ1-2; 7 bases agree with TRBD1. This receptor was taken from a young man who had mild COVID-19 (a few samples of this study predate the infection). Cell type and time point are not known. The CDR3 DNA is TGTGCCAGCTCACCCGACGACAGGGTTTGGGGCTACACCTTC. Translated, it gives CASSPDDRVWGYTF.